One and the same sample provided the 17 T cell receptor beta chains below, sequenced in a study of blood T cell repertoires in COVID-19. Produced via immunoSEQ multiplex PCR; TCRdb's table is partial and in-frame only. The sample lists over 150,000 clones; 88% were seen once. The sample consisted of PBMCs or T cells enriched from blood (not recorded which). These receptors were collected from a woman in her late teens or twenties who had recovered from COVID-19.

The CDR3 protein is CAISESRLRTAHSGANVLTF. As DNA, the CDR3 is TGTGCCATCAGTGAGTCCCGCCTAAGGACAGCCCACTCTGGGGCCAACGTCCTGACTTTC. The V gene is TRBV10-3, the J gene TRBJ2-6; a possible D gene is TRBD1 (6 bases). The CDR3 contains 20 residues. V was pared by 0 bases and J by 0 bases, with 18 bases between. Germline loops: CDR1 ENHRY, CDR2 SYGVKD.

This clone has just one count. The V and J genes are TRBV5-5 and TRBJ1-2, with unresolved D. The CDR3 totals 15 residues. Germline V gene lookup returns CDR1 SGHKS and CDR2 YYEKEE (reference sequence). Trimming cost V 0 bases and J 1 base, with 10 bases left between them. The CDR3 loop reads CASSLVEGSNYGYTF. DNA of the CDR3: TGTGCCAGCAGCTTGGTGGAAGGGAGTAACTATGGCTACACCTTC.

This rearrangement joins TRBV4-3 to TRBJ2-2, with D maybe TRBD1 (5 bases). Per the germline V gene, CDR1 is LGHNA and CDR2 is YSLEER. V lost 3 bases and J lost 5, with 13 bases in between. CDR3 length equals 15 residues. The CDR3 DNA reads as TGCGCCAGCAGCCACTCGGTAGGGGCGACCGGGGAGCTGTTTTTT. Its translation is CASSHSVGATGELFF.

The chain has TRBV3-1 (or the pseudogene TRBV3-2) and TRBJ1-1, with 8 bases fitting TRBD1. Germline V gene data show CDR1 as LGHDT and CDR2 as YNNKEL (reference sequence). With V trimmed by 4 bases and J by 4 bases, 5 bases remained unmatched. This CDR3 comprises 14 residues. Written as DNA, the CDR3 is TGTGCCAGCAGCCCCGGACAGGGAGGCACTGAAGCTTTCTTT. This encodes CASSPGQGGTEAFF.

In its sample, this clone was seen once. The rearrangement uses TRBV19 and TRBJ2-3, with a possible D match to TRBD1 (6 bases). The CDR3 spans 17 residues. V lost 6 bases and J lost 0, with 19 bases in between. Germline V lookup: CDR1 LNHDA, CDR2 SQIVND (reference sequence). In DNA form, the CDR3 reads TGTGCCAGTAGCCCAATCCGGGACACAGAAAGCACAGATACGCAGTATTTT. Translated, it gives CASSPIRDTESTDTQYF.

V is TRBV4-1 and J is TRBJ1-3; possible D gene TRBD1, 6 bases. The CDR3 loop spans 19 amino acids. Germline V CDR1 and CDR2: MGHRA, YSYEKL. V was cut by 1 base and J by 0 bases, with 19 bases left in between. CDR3 loop: CASSQGAGDSFSSGNTIYF. CDR3 sequence (DNA): TGCGCCAGCAGCCAAGGGGCAGGGGATTCTTTTAGCTCTGGAAACACCATATATTTT.

This rearrangement joins TRBV4-1 to TRBJ2-2; 13 positions agree with TRBD2. CDR3 length: 22 residues. Looked up from germline, CDR1 is MGHRA and CDR2 is YSYEKL. J was trimmed by 5 bases and V by 0 bases; bases with no gene match: 18. The CDR3 is CASSQEGTSGIRSVVRTGELFF. CDR3 nucleotide sequence: TGCGCCAGCAGCCAAGAGGGGACTAGCGGGATAAGGAGCGTTGTAAGGACCGGGGAGCTGTTTTTT.

This clone was recorded once. V and J are TRBV21-1 and TRBJ1-2; TRBD1 is the table's D call and was not checked against the DNA. TRBV21-1 is a documented pseudogene. CDR3 size: 9 residues. The CDR3: CATRTGYTF. For the CDR3, the DNA is TGTGCCACCCGTACAGGCTACACCTTC.

The CDR3 DNA sequence: TGTGCCAGCAGTCACGGACAGGGGCTCGAAAGGTATGGCTACACCTTC. Residues: CASSHGQGLERYGYTF. The chain combines TRBV6-2 or TRBV6-3 with TRBJ1-2, with 9 bases identical to TRBD1. CDR3 length: 16 amino acids. V dropped 5 bases and J dropped 5; count of bases not matched to a gene: 12. Germline loops: CDR1 MNHEY, CDR2 SVGEGT.

The table lists this clone with a few counts. The CDR3 DNA is TGTGCCTGGAGCGCAGGGGGCGCGGGCAATCAGCCCCAGCATTTT. This encodes CAWSAGGAGNQPQHF. J is TRBJ1-5 and V is TRBV30; 8 nucleotides match TRBD1. CDR1 is GTSNPN, CDR2 SVGIG, per germline (reference sequence). The CDR3 covers 15 residues. V lost 3 bases, J lost 2 bases, and 6 bases stayed unmatched.

The gene calls are TRBV5-6 and TRBJ1-5; 7 nucleotides line up with TRBD1. V lost 3 bases, J lost 0 bases, and 15 bases stayed unmatched. CDR3 size: 19 residues. Germline loops: CDR1 SGHDT, CDR2 YYEEEE. The CDR3 protein is CASSSGGGQTIYSNQPQHF. In DNA, the CDR3 is TGTGCCAGCAGCTCGGGTGGGGGACAGACCATTTATAGCAATCAGCCCCAGCATTTT.

The rearrangement uses TRBV7-9 and TRBJ1-2, with D unresolved. The germline gives CDR1 SEHNR, CDR2 FQNEAQ (reference sequence). The length of the CDR3 is 13 residues. V was cut by 1 base and J by 3 bases, with 6 bases left in between. The CDR3 sequence is CASSLVGDYGYTF. For the CDR3, the DNA is TGTGCCAGCAGCTTAGTGGGAGACTATGGCTACACCTTC. Looking up the rest from reference TRBV7-9 and TRBJ1-2 gives the full variable domain: DTGVSQNPRHKITKRGQNVTFRCDPISEHNRLYWYRQTLGQGPEFLTYFQNEAQLEKSRLLSDRFSAERPKGSFSTLEIQRTEQGDSAMYLCASSLVGDYGYTFGSGTRLTVV.

This clone appeared a single time. The CDR3 DNA is TGCAGCGTTGAAGGGGGCGTCAGCTCCAACACCATATATTTT. Encoded protein: CSVEGGVSSNTIYF. The V and J genes are TRBV29-1 and TRBJ1-3, with TRBD1 as a possible D gene (5 bases). CDR3 size: 14 residues. The germline V gene has CDR1 SQVTM and CDR2 ANQGSEA. V lost 1 base, J lost 7 bases, and 14 bases lay in between.

The chain uses TRBV6-6 and TRBJ2-7, with 7 bases lining up with TRBD1. This CDR3 has 15 residues. In germline, CDR1 is MNHNY, CDR2 SVGAGI (reference sequence). Trimming at V came to 10 bases and at J to 3 bases, leaving 15 bases not matched to a gene. CDR3 nucleotides: TGTGCCACCTTGGCCGGACAGGCTAACATCTACGAGCAGTACTTC. This translates into CATLAGQANIYEQYF.

This clone was recorded a few times. The chain links TRBV24-1 to TRBJ1-5; D gene uncertain. CDR1 KGHDR and CDR2 SFDVKD come from the germline V gene. This CDR3 has 13 amino acids. V gave up 6 bases and J gave up 2 bases, with 7 bases separating them. The CDR3 protein is CATSLSGNQPQHF. The CDR3 DNA follows: TGTGCCACCAGTCTCTCAGGCAATCAGCCCCAGCATTTT.

J is TRBJ2-1 and V is TRBV6-4; the match to TRBD2 covers 11 bases. With 4 bases clipped from V and 9 bases from J, the junction kept 5 bases outside the gene matches. The germline V gene has CDR1 MRHNA and CDR2 SNTAGT. This CDR3 contains 14 residues. The CDR3 here is CASSVAGGQGEQFF. The CDR3, as DNA: TGTGCCAGCAGTGTAGCGGGGGGGCAAGGTGAGCAGTTCTTC.

DNA for the CDR3: TGCGCCAGCAGCCAAGATCTCCGGGGGCCCCAGCATTTT. This codes for CASSQDLRGPQHF. The chain employs TRBV4-3 and TRBJ1-5; the D is unclear. Germline V lookup: CDR1 LGHNA, CDR2 YSLEER. The CDR3 covers 13 residues. Trimming took off 0 bases at V and 9 bases at J, with 9 bases between the two ends.